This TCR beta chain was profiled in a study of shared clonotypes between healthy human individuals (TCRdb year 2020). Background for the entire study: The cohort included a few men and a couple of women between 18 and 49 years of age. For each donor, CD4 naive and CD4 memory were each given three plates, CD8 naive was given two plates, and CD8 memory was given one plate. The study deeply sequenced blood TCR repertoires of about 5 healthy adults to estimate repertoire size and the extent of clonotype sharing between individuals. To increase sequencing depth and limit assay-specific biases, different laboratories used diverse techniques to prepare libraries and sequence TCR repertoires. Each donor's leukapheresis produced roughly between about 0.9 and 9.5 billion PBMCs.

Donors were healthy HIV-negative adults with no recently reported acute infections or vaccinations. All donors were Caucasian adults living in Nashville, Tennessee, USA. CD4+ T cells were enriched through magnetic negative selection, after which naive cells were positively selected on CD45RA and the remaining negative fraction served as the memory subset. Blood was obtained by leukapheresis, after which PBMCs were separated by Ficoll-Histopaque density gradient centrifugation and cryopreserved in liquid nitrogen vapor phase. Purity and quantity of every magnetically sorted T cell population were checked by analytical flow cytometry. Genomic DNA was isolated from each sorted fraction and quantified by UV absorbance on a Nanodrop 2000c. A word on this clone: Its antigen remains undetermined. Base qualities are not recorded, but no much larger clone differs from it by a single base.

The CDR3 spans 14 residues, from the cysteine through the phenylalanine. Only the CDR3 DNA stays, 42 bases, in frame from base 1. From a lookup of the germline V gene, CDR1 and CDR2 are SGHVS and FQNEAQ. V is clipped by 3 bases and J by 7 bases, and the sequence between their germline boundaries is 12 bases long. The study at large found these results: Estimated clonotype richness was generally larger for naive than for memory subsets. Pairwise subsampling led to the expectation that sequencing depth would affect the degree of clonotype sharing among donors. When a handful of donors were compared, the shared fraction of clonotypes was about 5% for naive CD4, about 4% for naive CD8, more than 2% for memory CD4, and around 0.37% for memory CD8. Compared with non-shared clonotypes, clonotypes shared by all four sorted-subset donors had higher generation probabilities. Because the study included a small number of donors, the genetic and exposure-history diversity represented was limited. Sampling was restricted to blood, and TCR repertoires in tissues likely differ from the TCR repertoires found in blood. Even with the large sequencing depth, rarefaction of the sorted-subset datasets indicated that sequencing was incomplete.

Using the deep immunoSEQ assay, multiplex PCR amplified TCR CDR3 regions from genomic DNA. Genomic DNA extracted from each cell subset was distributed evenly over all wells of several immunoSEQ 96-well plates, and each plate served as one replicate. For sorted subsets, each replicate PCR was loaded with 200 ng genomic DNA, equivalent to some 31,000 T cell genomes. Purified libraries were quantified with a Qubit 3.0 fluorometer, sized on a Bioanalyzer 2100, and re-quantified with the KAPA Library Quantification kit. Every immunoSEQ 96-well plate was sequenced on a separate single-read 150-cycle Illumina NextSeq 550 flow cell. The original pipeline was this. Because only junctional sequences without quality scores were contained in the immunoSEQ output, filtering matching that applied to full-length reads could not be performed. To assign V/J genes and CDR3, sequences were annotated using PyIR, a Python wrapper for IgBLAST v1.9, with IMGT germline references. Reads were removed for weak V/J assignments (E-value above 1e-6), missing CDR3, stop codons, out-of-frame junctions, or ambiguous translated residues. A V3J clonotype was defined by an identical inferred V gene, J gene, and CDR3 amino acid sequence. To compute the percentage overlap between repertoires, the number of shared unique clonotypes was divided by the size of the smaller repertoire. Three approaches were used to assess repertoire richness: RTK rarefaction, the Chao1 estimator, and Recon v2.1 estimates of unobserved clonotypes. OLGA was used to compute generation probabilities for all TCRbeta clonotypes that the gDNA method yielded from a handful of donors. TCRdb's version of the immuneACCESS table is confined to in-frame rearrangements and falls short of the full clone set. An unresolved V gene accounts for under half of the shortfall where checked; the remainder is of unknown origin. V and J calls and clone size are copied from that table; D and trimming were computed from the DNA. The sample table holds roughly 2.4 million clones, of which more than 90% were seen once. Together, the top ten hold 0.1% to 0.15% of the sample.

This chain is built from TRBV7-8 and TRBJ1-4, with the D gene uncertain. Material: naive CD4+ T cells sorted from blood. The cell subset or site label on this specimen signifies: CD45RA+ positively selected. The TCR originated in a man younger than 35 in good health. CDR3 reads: CASSLGAEGEKLFF. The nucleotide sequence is TGTGCCAGCAGCTTGGGTGCTGAGGGTGAAAAACTGTTTTTT.